This T cell receptor (beta chain) comes out of a study of T cells in Graves' hyperthyroidism and ophthalmopathy. Germline lookup yields CDR1 MDHEN and CDR2 SYDVKM. CDR3 length: 12 residues. Trimming took 3 bases from V and 5 from J, leaving 7 bases between them. Hyperthyroidism of Graves' type that showed no ophthalmopathy progression within 18 months was stable. Uncontrolled infection, other autoimmune disease, pregnancy and lactation each barred patients from inclusion. Regions amplified from RNA transcripts were the TCR beta CDR3 regions. The TCR CDR3 first-round RT-PCR relied on the HTBI primer set. TCRdb called the multiplex PCR reads again in MiXCR, with one record for every CDR3 protein. This sample has a few hundred thousand distinct CDR3 sequences, with 15% to 18% found just once. The table lists this clonotype with many counts.

The TCR comes from a woman in her thirties with Graves' hyperthyroidism. The specimen sequenced was blood. The chain uses TRBV28 and TRBJ1-2; D unclear. This chain's CDR3 is CASSFSAYGYTF. The CDR3 DNA is TGTGCCAGCAGTTTCTCAGCTTATGGCTACACCTTC.